This T cell receptor beta chain was identified in a study of blood T cell repertoires in COVID-19. Study-level background: The United States, Italy and Spain supplied acute and convalescent COVID-19 samples. From T cells, B-cell-depleted T cells, or PBMCs came the material, which was cDNA or gDNA.

The CDR3 loop spans 13 amino acids. Germline assignment: CDR1 SGHRS and CDR2 YFSETQ. Deletions cut 0 bases from V and 3 bases from J, with 7 bases between. In this sample, this clone turned up many times. The authors' processing: It was from reference gene primer amplification that nucleated cell counts were estimated. Sequenced by immunoSEQ multiplex PCR; TCRdb stores in-frame clones only, minus some. D and trimming come from the DNA, and the V and J calls and clone size come from that table. The repertoire has about 97,000 clones, roughly 86% of them found once; the top ten carry about 9.9%. The sample consisted of peripheral blood. The receptor comes from a man aged 40-50 years with active or convalescent COVID-19. The chain uses TRBV5-1 and TRBJ2-7; D remains unclear. The CDR3 loop is CASSLVWSYEQYF. For the CDR3, the DNA is TGCGCCAGCAGCTTGGTTTGGAGCTACGAGCAGTACTTC.